This T cell receptor beta chain was sequenced in a study of CD8 T cells in Susac syndrome. When the RNA was reverse transcribed, random hexamers were used with an input of about 0.5 to 1 ug. The authors amplified TCR beta CDR3 across 54 Vbeta and 13 Jbeta using immunoSEQ multiplex PCR. TCRdb re-called the immunoSEQ multiplex PCR reads with MiXCR, one entry per CDR3 protein. The sample shows fewer than 70,000 distinct CDR3 sequences, about 95% of them seen only once. As controls, healthy donors matched for age and sex were used. Germline V lookup: CDR1 SGHTA, CDR2 FQGNSA. CDR3 length: 13 amino acids. Deletions cut 5 bases from V and 5 bases from J, with 9 bases between.

The sequenced sample consisted of CD8+ T cells from PBMCs. The TCR comes from a human donor in good health. The chain carries TRBV7-2 and TRBJ2-2, with D unresolved. For the CDR3, the DNA is TGTGCCAGCAGCCTTAGTAGGACCGGGGAGCTGTTTTTT. Protein sequence: CASSLSRTGELFF. Full variable domain (remainder filled in from reference TRBV7-2 and TRBJ2-2): GAGVSQSPSNKVTEKGKDVELRCDPISGHTALYWYRQSLGQGLEFLIYFQGNSAPDKSGLPSDRFSAERTGGSVSTLTIQRTQQEDSAVYLCASSLSRTGELFFGEGSRLTVL.